These 18 T cell receptor beta chains were sequenced from one sample in a study of cytomegalovirus exposure and HLA in healthy donors. In the PCR, 60 Vbeta and 13 Jbeta primers were used. Profiling relied on immunoSEQ multiplex PCR, and the TCRdb table lists in-frame clones only, not all of them. The table records some 250,000 clones, roughly 82% of them present only once. Sequences were obtained from PBMCs. These receptors all stem from a middle-aged woman in good health and CMV-seropositive.

The rearrangement uses TRBV5-4 and TRBJ2-3; TRBD2 agrees at 13 bases. J was trimmed by 4 bases and V by 4 bases; bases with no gene match: 6. Germline V gene lookup returns CDR1 SGHNT and CDR2 YYREEE (reference sequence). The CDR3 contains 16 residues. The CDR3 DNA is TGTGCCAGCAGCCCCGGACTAGCGGGAGCCTCAGATACGCAGTATTTT. Its translation is CASSPGLAGASDTQYF.

This clone was seen just once. The genes are TRBV30 and TRBJ2-3; TRBD2 agrees at 7 bases. Germline CDR1 reads GTSNPN; CDR2 reads SVGIG (reference sequence). V trimming: 1 base; J trimming: 0 bases; junction bases outside the gene matches: 4. This CDR3 contains 15 residues. The CDR3 loop is CAWSGSGASTDTQYF. The CDR3 region has the DNA TGTGCCTGGAGTGGGAGCGGGGCTAGCACAGATACGCAGTATTTT.

This clone was picked up a small number of times. CDR3 bases: TGTGCCAGTAGTAGAGAACCTAGCGGGAGCTCCTACGAGCAGTACTTC. It is translated as CASSREPSGSSYEQYF. The V call is TRBV19, the J call TRBJ2-7, with 10 positions matching TRBD2. The CDR3 has 16 amino acids. V shed 4 bases and J 0 bases; nucleotides not matched to a gene: 6. The germline V gene encodes CDR1 LNHDA and CDR2 SQIVND (reference sequence).

This chain links TRBV18 with TRBJ2-5; D not certain. Trimming took off 5 bases at V and 2 bases at J, with 3 bases between the two ends. The CDR3 has 11 amino acids. Germline-derived CDR1 and CDR2 are KGHSH and LQKENI. CDR3 sequence (DNA): TGTGCCAGCTCATTACAAGAGACCCAGTACTTC. This translates into CASSLQETQYF.

The V call is TRBV6-1, the J call TRBJ2-7, with 10 bases matching TRBD1. V was pared by 5 bases and J by 9 bases, with 10 bases of the junction left unmatched. The germline CDR1 and CDR2 sequences are MNHNS and SASEGT. The CDR3 is 14 residues long. CDR3 bases: TGTGCCAGCAGTCCCGACGACAGGGGGCAAAGGCAGTACTTC. This codes for CASSPDDRGQRQYF.

The V call is TRBV7-6, the J call TRBJ1-6, with 8 bases fitting TRBD1. CDR1 SGHVS and CDR2 FNYEAQ come from the germline V gene. V lost 5 bases to trimming and J lost 9 bases; unmatched junction nucleotides: 12. The CDR3 extends over 16 amino acids. The CDR3 nucleotides read TGTGCCAGCAGCCAGCGGCCGGGACAGGCCTCTTCACCCCTCCACTTT. It translates to CASSQRPGQASSPLHF.

The rearrangement joins TRBV19 to TRBJ2-2; 9 nucleotides align to TRBD1. There are 14 residues in the CDR3. V shed 10 bases and J 6 bases; nucleotides not matched to a gene: 9. CDR1 and CDR2 from the germline V gene are LNHDA and SQIVND (reference sequence). The CDR3 region is CATRGTGSSGELFF. The CDR3 coding sequence is TGTGCCACCCGGGGGACAGGGAGTTCCGGGGAGCTGTTTTTT.

This chain joins TRBV21-1 and TRBJ1-5; TRBD1, the D gene given by the table, was not confirmed from the DNA. TRBV21-1 is annotated as a pseudogene. The CDR3 sequence is 18 residues long. As DNA, the CDR3 is TGTGCCAGCATATCCCCGACTGGGACAGTACCCATCAATCAGCCCCAGCATTTT. It translates to CASISPTGTVPINQPQHF.

The chain carries TRBV2 and TRBJ1-2; TRBD1 aligns across 8 bases. This CDR3 is built from 14 residues. The V segment lost 4 bases and the J segment 7 bases; nucleotides outside the gene matches: 8. Per germline, CDR1 SNHLY and CDR2 FYNNEI. The CDR3 DNA reads as TGTGCCAGCAGTGTTACGGGACAGGCGGGTGGCTACACCTTC. Translation: CASSVTGQAGGYTF. The whole variable domain, remainder taken from reference TRBV2 and TRBJ1-2, is EPEVTQTPSHQVTQMGQEVILRCVPISNHLYFYWYRQILGQKVEFLVSFYNNEISEKSEIFDDQFSVERPDGSNFTLKIRSTKLEDSAMYFCASSVTGQAGGYTFGSGTRLTVV.

The chain uses TRBV30 and TRBJ1-3, with D perhaps TRBD1 (5 bases). The V end was cut by 1 base, the J end by 4 bases, with 14 bases between. Germline CDR1 is GTSNPN and CDR2 is SVGIG (reference sequence). The CDR3 consists of 15 residues. CDR3 coding DNA: TGTGCCTGGAGTGCCATCGGGGGGTTCGGAAACACCATATATTTT. Protein sequence: CAWSAIGGFGNTIYF.

The V and J genes are TRBV10-1 and TRBJ2-5; tentatively, D is TRBD1 (6 bases). From germline, CDR1 is WNHNN and CDR2 SYGVQD (reference sequence). V lost 8 bases and J lost 5, with 21 bases in between. The CDR3 runs 15 residues. CDR3 amino acids: CASPRGQHDRETQYF. DNA of the CDR3: TGCGCCAGCCCGCGAGGACAGCACGACAGGGAGACCCAGTACTTC.

The rearrangement uses TRBV19 and TRBJ2-1, with 12 bases fitting TRBD2. This CDR3 is built from 16 residues. The V gene's germline CDR1 is LNHDA and CDR2 SQIVND (reference sequence). The V and J ends lost 5 bases and 4 bases, in that order; junction bases with no gene match: 6. In nucleotides, the CDR3 is TGTGCCAGTAGTTCCCTAGCGGGAGGGGATTACAATGAGCAGTTCTTC. Translating gives CASSSLAGGDYNEQFF.

This chain uses TRBV13 with TRBJ2-3; 7 bases line up with TRBD2. Germline V gene lookup returns CDR1 PRHDT and CDR2 FYEKMQ (reference sequence). Trimming took 5 bases from V and 2 from J; bases not matched to a gene: 7. The CDR3 consists of 15 residues. As DNA, the CDR3 is TGTGCCAGCAGCCGCCGGGACTACCCCACAGATACGCAGTATTTT. It yields the protein CASSRRDYPTDTQYF.

V and J are TRBV30 and TRBJ1-1; TRBD1 might be the D (5 bases). CDR1 is GTSNPN and CDR2 is SVGIG in the germline V gene (reference sequence). The V end was cut by 1 base, the J end by 2 bases, with 14 bases between. The CDR3 contains 15 residues. The CDR3 DNA sequence: TGTGCCTGGAGTGACGGTCGGGGGGTAAACACTGAAGCTTTCTTT. Its translation is CAWSDGRGVNTEAFF.

V gene TRBV6-5 combines with J gene TRBJ2-2; D unclear. The V and J ends lost 1 base and 7 bases respectively, with 13 bases between them. CDR1 is MNHEY and CDR2 is SVGAGI in the germline V gene. CDR3 length: 15 residues. The CDR3: CASSYFDSFYGELFF. As DNA, the CDR3 is TGTGCCAGCAGTTACTTTGACTCCTTCTACGGGGAGCTGTTTTTT.

This clone was counted only a few times. The chain recombines TRBV29-1 with TRBJ1-1, with D possibly being TRBD1 (5 bases). The CDR3 totals 11 residues. The germline V gene encodes CDR1 SQVTM and CDR2 ANQGSEA. The V end was cut by 6 bases, the J end by 7 bases, with 12 bases between. CDR3 bases: TGCAGCGTAGGGGTGGGCGATGAAGCTTTCTTT. Translating it yields CSVGVGDEAFF.

The chain joins TRBV5-1 to TRBJ2-7, with TRBD2 identical over 11 bases. Germline V lookup: CDR1 SGHRS, CDR2 YFSETQ. This CDR3 comprises 16 residues. V dropped 0 bases and J dropped 7; count of bases not matched to a gene: 9. The CDR3 spells CASSLGTSGGVDEQYF. CDR3 bases: TGCGCCAGCAGCTTGGGCACTAGCGGGGGAGTGGATGAGCAGTACTTC.

As regards this clone: The junction and the germline gene differ at one end; a read error may be behind it. The sample carries other DNA sequences with the same CDR3. DNA of the CDR3: TGTGCCAGCAGCCTCACAGGGTATAACTATAATTCCCCCCTCCACTTT. Translating it yields CASSLTGYNYNSPLHF. The chain recombines TRBV9 with TRBJ1-6; TRBD1 is a possible D gene (6 bases). Per germline, CDR1 SGDLS and CDR2 YYNGEE. This CDR3 has 16 amino acids.